One sample yielded the 20 T cell receptor beta chains listed below, sequenced in a study of shared clonotypes between healthy human individuals. Clones were sequenced by immunoSEQ multiplex PCR, and TCRdb holds only the in-frame ones, with some missing. The table has 400,000 to 500,000 clones, around 80% seen once; the top ten hold approximately 12%. Sequenced material: PBMCs. Receptors originate from a woman in her thirties or forties in good health. Some clones in this sample may be carry-over from other donors' samples.

Of note for this clone: Mismatch with germline at one junction end may stem from a read error. The gene calls are TRBV10-3 and TRBJ2-3; 7 bases fit TRBD2. The CDR3 extends over 13 amino acids. Germline V gene data show CDR1 as ENHRY and CDR2 as SYGVKD. CDR3 region: CASSSGSTDTQYF. The CDR3 coding sequence is TGTGCCAGCAGTAGCGGGAGCACAGATACGCAGTATTTT.

The rearrangement links TRBV5-4 to TRBJ2-2; no clear D gene. Germline V gives CDR1 SGHNT, CDR2 YYREEE (reference sequence). V lost 4 bases to trimming and J lost 4 bases, with 14 bases between them. The CDR3 is 15 residues long. As DNA, the CDR3 is TGTGCCAGCAGCCTCCGGGCCGTTGCCACCGGGGAGCTGTTTTTT. Protein: CASSLRAVATGELFF.

V usage is TRBV18 and J usage is TRBJ1-1; possible D gene TRBD1, 5 bases. CDR3 length: 14 amino acids. Germline V gene lookup returns CDR1 KGHSH and CDR2 LQKENI. V gave up 3 bases and J gave up 3 bases, with 11 bases separating them. CDR3 region: CASSPRGTDTEAFF. The CDR3, as DNA: TGTGCCAGCTCACCCCGGGGGACGGACACTGAAGCTTTCTTT.

V usage is TRBV19 and J usage is TRBJ2-1; 11 bases match TRBD2. The CDR3 length is 16 residues. With 6 bases clipped from V and 8 bases from J, the junction kept 12 bases outside the gene matches. From germline, CDR1 is LNHDA and CDR2 SQIVND (reference sequence). CDR3 bases: TGTGCCAGTAGAGTTAGCGGGAGGGTCGCGGGGGATGAGCAGTTCTTC. Translating gives CASRVSGRVAGDEQFF.

The CDR3, as DNA: TGTGCCAGCAGTAAACAGGGGGCGCATGGCTATGGCTACACCTTC. It yields the protein CASSKQGAHGYGYTF. The rearrangement joins TRBV5-4 to TRBJ1-2; 9 nucleotides line up with TRBD1. CDR3 size: 15 residues. V gave up 5 bases and J gave up 4 bases; unmatched junction bases: 9. Germline V CDR1 and CDR2: SGHNT, YYREEE (reference sequence).

This chain uses TRBV10-1 with TRBJ1-3, with D possibly matching TRBD1 (5 bases). Trimming took off 3 bases at V and 2 bases at J, with 8 bases between the two ends. Germline V lookup: CDR1 WNHNN, CDR2 SYGVQD (reference sequence). The CDR3 is made up of 14 amino acids. CDR3 in amino acids: CASSEGTAGNTIYF. The DNA for the CDR3 is TGCGCCAGCAGTGAAGGGACGGCTGGAAACACCATATATTTT.

This clone occurred once. Since a far larger clone is one base different, this is likely a read error. This sample also contains other DNA sequences that code for the same CDR3. V gene TRBV2 combines with J gene TRBJ1-1; D is uncertain. This CDR3 is built from 11 residues. V dropped 8 bases and J dropped 1 base, with 5 bases sitting between them. Germline CDR1 SNHLY, CDR2 FYNNEI. The CDR3 DNA reads as TGTGCCAGCCGGGAGAACACTGAAGCTTTCTTT. It translates to CASRENTEAFF.

The chain is built from TRBV5-1 and TRBJ2-3; unclear D gene. This CDR3 spans 15 amino acids. The ends were cut back, 6 bases at V and 1 base at J, with 15 bases in the middle. The germline V gene has CDR1 SGHRS and CDR2 YFSETQ. The DNA of the CDR3 is TGCGCCAGCACCCCGGCCGCTAGTCGCACAGATACGCAGTATTTT. Translation: CASTPAASRTDTQYF.

The CDR3 bases are TGTGCCAGCAGTCAAGTCGGGAATGAGCAGTTCTTC. Its protein product is CASSQVGNEQFF. The chain joins TRBV28 to TRBJ2-1, with unresolved D. The CDR3 extends over 12 amino acids. CDR1 is MDHEN and CDR2 is SYDVKM in the germline V gene. V shed 5 bases and J shed 7 bases, with 9 bases lying between them.

The rearrangement joins TRBV11-3 to TRBJ1-5; D remains unclear. V dropped 7 bases and J dropped 0 bases, with 16 bases sitting between them. In germline, CDR1 is SGHNT, CDR2 YENEEA. This CDR3 region has 16 residues. DNA of the CDR3: TGTGCCAGCACCGACGATAAGGACTATAGCAATCAGCCCCAGCATTTT. Its translation: CASTDDKDYSNQPQHF.

The chain is built from TRBV5-1 and TRBJ2-2; tentative D call: TRBD1 (6 bases). V lost 4 bases and J lost 0, with 10 bases in between. Germline V gene sequence: CDR1 SGHRS, CDR2 YFSETQ. The CDR3 is 15 residues long. The CDR3: CASSLGQPNTGELFF. CDR3 in DNA: TGCGCCAGCAGCCTTGGACAGCCGAACACCGGGGAGCTGTTTTTT. The variable domain in full, with the rest retrieved from reference TRBV5-1 and TRBJ2-2, is KAGVTQTPRYLIKTRGQQVTLSCSPISGHRSVSWYQQTPGQGLQFLFEYFSETQRNKGNFPGRFSGRQFSNSRSEMNVSTLELGDSALYLCASSLGQPNTGELFFGEGSRLTVL.

The rearrangement links TRBV27 to TRBJ1-2; 9 bases match TRBD1. The CDR3 length is 14 residues. The ends lost 5 bases at V and 8 bases at J; junction bases unmatched: 9. Germline V gene lookup returns CDR1 MNHEY and CDR2 SMNVEV (reference sequence). The CDR3 DNA is TGTGCCAGCAGTCCGTGGGACAGGGAGCCGGGCTACACCTTC. It is translated as CASSPWDREPGYTF.

The chain recombines TRBV9 with TRBJ2-2; TRBD2 matches at 7 bases. CDR1 is SGDLS and CDR2 is YYNGEE in the germline V gene. The V segment lost 0 bases and the J segment 6 bases; nucleotides outside the gene matches: 5. This CDR3 comprises 15 residues. CDR3 in amino acids: CASSVGGRVSGELFF. CDR3 in DNA: TGTGCCAGCAGCGTAGGCGGGAGAGTGTCCGGGGAGCTGTTTTTT.

The J gene is TRBJ2-2, the V gene TRBV29-1; D call uncertain. The V and J ends lost 4 bases and 4 bases respectively, with 13 bases between them. The CDR3 extends over 14 amino acids. CDR1 is SQVTM, CDR2 ANQGSEA, per germline. In nucleotides, the CDR3 is TGCAGCGTTGGAGGAGCTATCGGCACCGGGGAGCTGTTTTTT. Translating it yields CSVGGAIGTGELFF.

The rearrangement joins TRBV28 to TRBJ2-2, with 9 bases fitting TRBD1. V lost 5 bases and J lost 1; bases outside the gene matches: 5. Germline V lookup: CDR1 MDHEN, CDR2 SYDVKM. CDR3 length equals 16 residues. Written as DNA, the CDR3 is TGTGCCAGCAGTAGCACAGGGGGCCGGAACACCGGGGAGCTGTTTTTT. Its translation: CASSSTGGRNTGELFF.

The CDR3 sequence is CASSILTAGRGSEQFF. The CDR3 DNA reads as TGTGCCAGTAGTATTCTTACGGCGGGAAGAGGGAGTGAGCAGTTCTTC. The V call is TRBV19, the J call TRBJ2-1; tentative D call: TRBD2 (6 bases). This CDR3 has 16 amino acids. Between the trimmed V and J ends, which lost 3 bases and 9 bases, there was a span of 21 bases. The V gene's germline CDR1 is LNHDA and CDR2 SQIVND (reference sequence).

Worth noting for this clone: The same CDR3 is also encoded by other DNA sequences in this sample. The V gene is TRBV18, the J gene TRBJ2-3, with TRBD2 matching 8 bases. CDR1 and CDR2 from the germline V gene are KGHSH and LQKENI. V shed 6 bases and J 1 base; nucleotides not matched to a gene: 3. The CDR3 length is 14 residues. CDR3 nucleotide sequence: TGTGCCAGCTCGCCGACTAGCGGCACAGATACGCAGTATTTT. It translates to CASSPTSGTDTQYF.

This chain uses TRBV28 with TRBJ1-1, with D possibly TRBD1 on 6 matching bases. V was cut by 8 bases and J by 0 bases, with 19 bases left in between. From germline, CDR1 is MDHEN and CDR2 SYDVKM. This CDR3 is built from 16 residues. The CDR3 protein is CASSRGGGSMNTEAFF. In nucleotides, the CDR3 is TGTGCCAGCTCAAGGGGCGGGGGCTCCATGAACACTGAAGCTTTCTTT.

This clone was seen once. The rearrangement links TRBV5-1 to TRBJ2-7; 11 bases are shared with TRBD2. The CDR3 has 16 amino acids. Trimming took 5 bases from V and 1 from J; bases not matched to a gene: 8. Germline CDR1 is SGHRS and CDR2 is YFSETQ. The CDR3 region has the DNA TGCGCCAGCAGTCCTATTCTAGCGGGAGGTTCCTACGAGCAGTACTTC. It specifies CASSPILAGGSYEQYF.

The V gene is TRBV6-1, the J gene TRBJ2-7, with D tentatively TRBD1 (6 bases). V shed 11 bases and J shed 1 base, with 21 bases lying between them. Germline CDR1 and CDR2: MNHNS and SASEGT. CDR3 length equals 15 residues. The CDR3 spells CACQQRGRGSYEQYF. Written as DNA, the CDR3 is TGTGCCTGCCAACAAAGGGGCAGGGGTTCCTACGAGCAGTACTTC.